A single sample is the source of the 29 T cell receptor beta chains below, sequenced in a study of CD8+CD57+ T cells in acquired aplastic anemia. CDR3 and TCR beta VDJ profiling relied on a genomic DNA template. Using its own MiXCR run on the reads, TCRdb lists one record per CDR3 protein. The sample has 95,000 to 150,000 distinct CDR3 sequences, approximately 40% seen once; the top ten hold 2% to 3%. Patients chosen for sequencing had CD8+CD57+ cells that had expanded, as shown by flow cytometry. Sequenced: sorted CD4+, CD8+, or CD8+CD57+ T cells (not recorded which) from PBMCs. All receptors come from a human donor with aplastic anemia.

This clonotype has at least ten counts. V usage is TRBV6-1 and J usage is TRBJ1-5; D is undetermined. This CDR3 has 17 residues. V lost 6 bases and J 0 bases, leaving 18 bases between the germline ends. From germline, CDR1 is MNHNS and CDR2 SASEGT. The CDR3 sequence is CASSSPRGRVSNQPQHF. The CDR3 DNA reads as TGTGCCAGCAGCTCACCCCGGGGAAGGGTTAGCAATCAGCCCCAGCATTTT.

The gene calls are TRBV10-3 and TRBJ2-3, with 14 bases lining up with TRBD2. Per the germline V gene, CDR1 is ENHRY and CDR2 is SYGVKD. CDR3 size: 17 residues. Trimming took 5 bases from V and 2 from J; bases not matched to a gene: 6. DNA of the CDR3: TGTGCCATCAGTACTGGGACTAGCGGGGGCTCCACAGATACGCAGTATTTT. It translates to CAISTGTSGGSTDTQYF.

CDR3 amino acids: CATSDPGGVGEAFF. Written as DNA, the CDR3 is TGTGCCACCAGTGATCCCGGGGGAGTAGGTGAAGCTTTCTTT. This rearrangement joins TRBV24-1 to TRBJ1-1, with D possibly being TRBD1 (5 bases). The length of the CDR3 is 14 residues. With 3 bases removed from V and 7 bases from J, the gap between germline ends came to 14 bases. Germline V CDR1 and CDR2: KGHDR, SFDVKD.

This clonotype was observed at least ten times. V gene TRBV7-8 combines with J gene TRBJ1-4; the match to TRBD1 covers 8 bases. The germline gives CDR1 SGHVS, CDR2 FQNEAQ. V was clipped by 2 bases and J by 10 bases; unmatched bases: 9. The CDR3 has 15 amino acids. The CDR3: CASSLNPGGVGKLFF. The DNA for the CDR3 is TGTGCCAGCAGCTTAAATCCAGGGGGCGTGGGAAAACTGTTTTTT. Full variable domain (missing parts from reference TRBV7-8 and TRBJ1-4): GAGVSQSPRYKVAKRGQDVALRCDPISGHVSLFWYQQALGQGPEFLTYFQNEAQLDKSGLPSDRFFAERPEGSVSTLKIQRTQQEDSAVYLCASSLNPGGVGKLFFGSGTQLSVL.

This sequence joins TRBV4-2 and TRBJ2-1, with D possibly being TRBD2 (5 bases). Trimming removed 8 bases at V and 2 bases at J, with 16 bases between. Germline-derived CDR1 and CDR2 are LGHNA and YNFKEQ. The CDR3 has 15 residues. The CDR3: CASGPETTAYNEQFF. The CDR3 coding sequence is TGTGCCAGCGGCCCCGAGACTACCGCCTACAATGAGCAGTTCTTC.

Many counts were recorded for this clonotype. The V gene is TRBV7-9, the J gene TRBJ2-1; maybe TRBD1 (5 bases). V was shortened by 2 bases and J by 4 bases, with 15 bases between the two germline ends. The CDR3 runs 16 residues. Germline values: CDR1 SEHNR, CDR2 FQNEAQ (reference sequence). The CDR3 here is CASSLSGKKGYNEQFF. In DNA form, the CDR3 reads TGTGCCAGCAGCTTATCCGGAAAGAAGGGGTACAATGAGCAGTTCTTC.

The chain is built from TRBV4-1 and TRBJ1-1, with 11 bases identical to TRBD1. The CDR3 loop spans 15 amino acids. With V trimmed by 5 bases and J by 4 bases, 6 bases remained unmatched. The germline CDR1 and CDR2 sequences are MGHRA and YSYEKL. The CDR3 DNA reads as TGCGCCAGCAGCGCTAGGACAGGGGGCGTCACTGAAGCTTTCTTT. This sequence encodes CASSARTGGVTEAFF.

On this clonotype itself: Given a much more abundant clone one base away, this may be a read error. The chain employs TRBV5-1 and TRBJ1-4, with 9 positions matching TRBD1. This CDR3 contains 14 residues. Germline V lookup: CDR1 SGHRS, CDR2 YFSETQ. CDR3 DNA: TGCGCCGGCAGCTCGAGACAGGGGGGTGAAAAACTGTTTTTT. Its protein product is CAGSSRQGGEKLFF.

This clonotype was seen repeatedly, ten times or more. This rearrangement joins TRBV20-1 to TRBJ2-5, with 8 bases matching TRBD1. Germline CDR1 and CDR2: DFQATT and SNEGSKA (reference sequence). Losses at the gene ends were 4 bases for V and 1 base for J; bases not matched to a gene: 14. The CDR3 totals 17 residues. CDR3 protein: CSATGQGALNIQETQYF. The CDR3 DNA reads TGCAGTGCTACGGGGCAGGGGGCTCTAAACATCCAAGAGACCCAGTACTTC.

This clonotype was picked up many times. The chain combines TRBV20-1 with TRBJ2-5; 7 nucleotides line up with TRBD1. The germline gives CDR1 DFQATT, CDR2 SNEGSKA (reference sequence). The CDR3 spans 13 residues. With 3 bases clipped from V and 7 bases from J, the junction kept 8 bases outside the gene matches. CDR3 in amino acids: CSASRDSKGTQYF. CDR3 nucleotides: TGCAGTGCTAGCAGGGACAGCAAGGGGACCCAGTACTTC.

In this sample, this clonotype turned up many times. V is TRBV10-3 and J is TRBJ1-1; 7 bases line up with TRBD1. Per the germline V gene, CDR1 is ENHRY and CDR2 is SYGVKD. V gave up 4 bases and J gave up 5 bases; unmatched junction bases: 7. This CDR3 region has 14 residues. The CDR3 protein is CAISGQTGRTEAFF. The CDR3, as DNA: TGTGCCATCAGTGGCCAGACAGGGAGGACTGAAGCTTTCTTT.

This clonotype was picked up many times. CDR3 coding DNA: TGTGCCAGCAGCCAAGATAGGCTAGCGTCCTACGGGACCCAGTACTTC. Its protein is CASSQDRLASYGTQYF. V gene TRBV4-2 combines with J gene TRBJ2-5; possible D gene TRBD2, 6 bases. CDR1 is LGHNA, CDR2 YNFKEQ, per germline. Trimming stripped 0 bases from V and 7 bases from J, with 18 bases between. The CDR3 is 16 amino acids.

CDR3 coding DNA: TGTGCCAGCAGCTTAGAGCAGGGAAGGAGTCAGCCCCAGCATTTT. The encoded protein is CASSLEQGRSQPQHF. V usage is TRBV7-8 and J usage is TRBJ1-5, with D perhaps TRBD1 (5 bases). Germline V CDR1 and CDR2: SGHVS, FQNEAQ. The length of the CDR3 is 15 residues. V was trimmed by 1 base and J by 6 bases, leaving 13 bases between them.

The gene calls are TRBV2 and TRBJ1-1, with unresolved D. There are 15 residues in the CDR3. Germline V gene data show CDR1 as SNHLY and CDR2 as FYNNEI. V lost 5 bases and J 1 base, leaving 14 bases between the germline ends. CDR3: CASSPRVSTNTEAFF. Here the CDR3 DNA reads TGTGCCAGCAGTCCGCGGGTCAGTACGAACACTGAAGCTTTCTTT.

The CDR3 DNA sequence: TGCAGTGCTACCACCCTACCACCGGGCCGGTTAGGGTATGGCTACACCTTC. It encodes CSATTLPPGRLGYGYTF. The V call is TRBV20-1, the J call TRBJ1-2; D is ambiguous. V lost 4 bases to trimming and J lost 5 bases, with 26 bases between them. Germline V lookup: CDR1 DFQATT, CDR2 SNEGSKA (reference sequence). The CDR3 loop spans 17 amino acids.

Remarks on this clonotype: A read error may be the cause here, since a much bigger clone is one base away. V is TRBV6-1 and J is TRBJ1-1, with D maybe TRBD1 (5 bases). Germline V gene lookup returns CDR1 MNHNS and CDR2 SASEGT. The CDR3 is 14 residues long. The CDR3, as DNA: TGTGCCAGCAGTGAAGTGGGGACTAACGGAGGGGCTTCCTTT. Protein product: CASSEVGTNGGASF.

This clonotype showed up just a few times. The genes are TRBV20-1 and TRBJ1-1, with D possibly matching TRBD1 (5 bases). The CDR3 is 13 amino acids. V gave up 3 bases and J gave up 3 bases, with 11 bases separating them. CDR1 and CDR2 (germline): DFQATT, SNEGSKA (reference sequence). The CDR3 sequence is CSARGSRDTEAFF. In DNA, the CDR3 is TGCAGTGCTAGGGGGAGCAGGGACACTGAAGCTTTCTTT.

The CDR3 nucleotides read TGTGCCAGTAGTATAGGGACAGGGGGCTCCTACGAGCAGTACTTC. It codes for CASSIGTGGSYEQYF. The chain carries TRBV19 and TRBJ2-7, with 10 bases matching TRBD1. Germline lookup yields CDR1 LNHDA and CDR2 SQIVND (reference sequence). V gave up 1 base and J gave up 0 bases; unmatched junction bases: 0. The CDR3 length is 15 residues.

This clonotype was seen repeatedly, ten times or more. The chain combines TRBV5-1 with TRBJ2-7, with 8 bases fitting TRBD1. CDR3 length: 16 residues. V dropped 3 bases and J dropped 5; count of bases not matched to a gene: 13. Germline values: CDR1 SGHRS, CDR2 YFSETQ. The CDR3 loop is CASSSSLDRDGDEQYV. CDR3 bases: TGCGCCAGCAGCTCGTCCCTGGACAGGGACGGTGACGAGCAGTACGTC.

The chain links TRBV12-5 to TRBJ2-1; D not resolved. Germline V gives CDR1 LGHNT, CDR2 FRNRAP. The V end was cut by 5 bases, the J end by 1 base, with 12 bases between. The CDR3 extends over 15 amino acids. The CDR3 protein is CASGPRPNSYNEQFF. CDR3 nucleotide sequence: TGTGCTAGTGGTCCGAGACCGAATTCCTACAATGAGCAGTTCTTC.

This clonotype was recorded many times. This chain links TRBV7-2 with TRBJ2-3; a possible D gene is TRBD2 (5 bases). The V gene's germline CDR1 is SGHTA and CDR2 FQGNSA. CDR3 size: 17 residues. V was trimmed by 2 bases and J by 3 bases, leaving 18 bases between them. CDR3 sequence: CASSLRLRGSQTDTQYF. The CDR3 nucleotides read TGTGCCAGCAGCTTAAGACTTCGGGGTAGCCAAACAGATACGCAGTATTTT.

This clonotype was picked up one time. The chain has TRBV6-5 and TRBJ2-1, with a tentative D call TRBD1 (5 bases). This CDR3 is 15 amino acids long. Trimming pared 2 bases from V and 8 bases from J, leaving 16 bases between. Per the germline V gene, CDR1 is MNHEY and CDR2 is SVGAGI. CDR3 amino acids: CASSYVQGSIYEQFF. The CDR3 coding sequence is TGTGCCAGCAGTTACGTCCAGGGCAGCATCTATGAGCAGTTCTTC.

This clonotype has a count of ten or more. The chain recombines TRBV12-5 with TRBJ2-3; a weak D match, TRBD2 (5 bases). The CDR3 is 14 residues long. V was trimmed by 3 bases and J by 6 bases, leaving 13 bases between them. Germline CDR1 LGHNT, CDR2 FRNRAP. CDR3 loop: CASGLSGNGDTQYF. The CDR3 DNA sequence: TGTGCTAGTGGTTTATCGGGGAACGGCGATACGCAGTATTTT.

V is TRBV9 and J is TRBJ1-2; 9 nucleotides match TRBD1. CDR1 is SGDLS, CDR2 YYNGEE, per germline. V lost 3 bases, J lost 2 bases, and 8 bases stayed unmatched. The CDR3 covers 16 residues. CDR3 nucleotide sequence: TGTGCCAGCAGCGCAGGTCCCGGGACAGGGAACTATGGCTACACCTTC. Encoded protein: CASSAGPGTGNYGYTF.

This chain connects TRBV7-2 to TRBJ2-7; 9 bases map to TRBD1. The CDR3 sequence is 15 residues long. The V segment lost 1 base and the J segment 6 bases; nucleotides outside the gene matches: 7. The germline CDR1 and CDR2 sequences are SGHTA and FQGNSA. As DNA, the CDR3 is TGTGCCAGCAGCTTAGTCCGGGGGACAGGGCGCGAGCAGTACTTC. As protein: CASSLVRGTGREQYF.

The J gene is TRBJ1-6, the V gene TRBV20-1; possible D gene TRBD1, 5 bases. With 3 bases removed from V and 2 bases from J, the gap between germline ends came to 20 bases. Germline CDR1 and CDR2: DFQATT and SNEGSKA (reference sequence). The CDR3 length is 18 residues. The CDR3 reads CSARAVPGLGTYNSPLHF. The CDR3 nucleotides read TGCAGTGCTAGGGCTGTCCCAGGGTTAGGAACCTATAATTCACCCCTCCACTTT.

This clonotype was observed many times. The chain carries TRBV5-1 and TRBJ2-5; 12 positions match TRBD2. There are 17 residues in the CDR3. After removal of 3 bases from V and 4 bases from J, the junction contained 10 bases not matched to a gene. CDR1 is SGHRS, CDR2 YFSETQ, per germline. CDR3: CASSSRLAGAGGETQYF. The CDR3 DNA follows: TGCGCCAGCAGCTCCCGACTAGCGGGGGCGGGGGGAGAGACCCAGTACTTC.

This clonotype appeared a few times. The chain joins TRBV24-1 to TRBJ2-5, with no clear D. The V end was cut by 3 bases, the J end by 2 bases, with 9 bases between. This CDR3 has 14 amino acids. Germline assignment: CDR1 KGHDR and CDR2 SFDVKD. DNA of the CDR3: TGTGCCACCAGTGATGGCATCGAGCAAGAGACCCAGTACTTC. It is translated as CATSDGIEQETQYF.

The chain combines TRBV19 with TRBJ2-5; a possible D gene is TRBD2 (6 bases). The CDR3 covers 12 residues. Trimming took off 2 bases at V and 5 bases at J, with 6 bases between the two ends. Looked up from germline, CDR1 is LNHDA and CDR2 is SQIVND (reference sequence). Here the CDR3 DNA reads TGTGCCAGTAGTATACGGGGGGAGACCCAGTACTTC. Translation gives CASSIRGETQYF.